These 22 T cell receptor beta chains came from one sample sequenced in a study of PD-1 blockade in mismatch repair-deficient tumors (dated by TCRdb to 2015 to 2018). Library prep was done by the immunoSEQ multiplex PCR assay. The clones in this table, taken by TCRdb from immuneACCESS, are in-frame only. Not every clone is retained; where verified, under half of the shortfall comes from an unresolved V gene, and the cause of the rest is unknown. The sample contains more than 50,000 clones, around 88% of them found a single time. Clones ranked in the top ten supply about 14% of the sample. The sequenced sample was peripheral blood, obtained 52 weeks after starting pembrolizumab. These receptors were collected from an adult with mismatch repair-deficient cancer.

V is TRBV7-9 and J is TRBJ2-4; D uncertain. CDR3 length equals 17 residues. Per the germline V gene, CDR1 is SEHNR and CDR2 is FQNEAQ (reference sequence). V was shortened by 5 bases and J by 2 bases, with 19 bases between the two germline ends. This CDR3 reads CASSQGRTRGTKNIQYF. Here the CDR3 DNA reads TGTGCCAGCAGCCAAGGGCGGACCCGTGGCACCAAAAACATTCAGTACTTC.

V gene TRBV5-4 combines with J gene TRBJ1-2; 9 nucleotides align to TRBD1. With V trimmed by 3 bases and J by 4 bases, 13 bases remained unmatched. Germline CDR1 reads SGHNT; CDR2 reads YYREEE (reference sequence). CDR3 length equals 17 residues. CDR3 protein: CASSSLDRDRVGYGYTF. DNA of the CDR3: TGTGCCAGCAGCTCGTTGGACCGGGACAGGGTCGGCTATGGCTACACCTTC.

This clone was detected once. The V gene is TRBV6-6, the J gene TRBJ1-1; 7 positions match TRBD1. The germline V gene encodes CDR1 MNHNY and CDR2 SVGAGI (reference sequence). V lost 6 bases to trimming and J lost 5 bases; unmatched junction nucleotides: 6. This CDR3 region has 13 residues. The CDR3 region is CASSPGTETEAFF. The CDR3 region has the DNA TGTGCCAGCAGCCCCGGGACAGAAACTGAAGCTTTCTTT.

This rearrangement joins TRBV7-9 to TRBJ2-3, with D maybe TRBD1 (5 bases). The CDR3 covers 12 residues. CDR1 and CDR2 from the germline V gene are SEHNR and FQNEAQ (reference sequence). Trimming removed 1 base at V and 8 bases at J, with 7 bases between. CDR3 sequence reads: CASSLGGLTQYF. The DNA of the CDR3 is TGTGCCAGCAGCTTAGGGGGCCTTACGCAGTATTTT.

The rearrangement links TRBV27 to TRBJ2-5; tentatively, D is TRBD1 (5 bases). Germline values: CDR1 MNHEY, CDR2 SMNVEV (reference sequence). V was cut by 0 bases and J by 1 base, with 6 bases left in between. This CDR3 has 14 amino acids. CDR3 bases: TGTGCCAGCAGTTTATCCCAGGGCCAAGAGACCCAGTACTTC. Translated: CASSLSQGQETQYF.

V is TRBV4-3 and J is TRBJ2-7; 9 nucleotides align to TRBD1. The CDR3 runs to 16 residues. Germline CDR1 is LGHNA and CDR2 is YSLEER. After removal of 0 bases from V and 1 base from J, the junction contained 4 bases not matched to a gene. This CDR3 is CASSQDYGTGSYEQYF. CDR3 nucleotide sequence: TGCGCCAGCAGCCAAGACTACGGGACAGGGTCCTACGAGCAGTACTTC.

The V and J genes are TRBV5-6 and TRBJ2-7; 10 nucleotides agree with TRBD1. This CDR3 region has 14 residues. V gave up 4 bases and J gave up 4 bases; unmatched junction bases: 5. CDR1 is SGHDT and CDR2 is YYEEEE in the germline V gene. The CDR3 sequence is CASSRRDRGYEQYF. DNA of the CDR3: TGTGCCAGCAGCCGACGGGACAGGGGATACGAGCAGTACTTC. Looking up the rest from reference TRBV5-6 and TRBJ2-7 gives the full variable domain: DAGVTQSPTHLIKTRGQQVTLRCSPKSGHDTVSWYQQALGQGPQFIFQYYEEEERQRGNFPDRFSGHQFPNYSSELNVNALLLGDSALYLCASSRRDRGYEQYFGPGTRLTVT.

The chain couples TRBV6-5 to TRBJ2-7; unclear D gene. V was cut by 4 bases and J by 0 bases, with 13 bases left in between. The CDR3 covers 15 residues. Per the germline V gene, CDR1 is MNHEY and CDR2 is SVGAGI. The CDR3 DNA sequence: TGTGCCAGCAGTTCTCACTCACTGAGCTCCTACGAGCAGTACTTC. Residues: CASSSHSLSSYEQYF.

The J gene is TRBJ1-5, the V gene TRBV4-1; the D is unclear. The CDR3 has 17 amino acids. V dropped 3 bases and J dropped 2 bases, with 17 bases sitting between them. The germline V gene has CDR1 MGHRA and CDR2 YSYEKL. The CDR3 loop reads CASSHKTCTRGNQPQHF. For the CDR3, the DNA is TGCGCCAGCAGCCACAAGACGTGCACCCGGGGCAATCAGCCCCAGCATTTT.

This clone has only one observation. The chain uses TRBV7-9 and TRBJ2-3; D is undetermined. The CDR3 length is 12 residues. Trimming removed 3 bases from V and 6 bases from J, with 7 bases in between. Germline CDR1 reads SEHNR; CDR2 reads FQNEAQ (reference sequence). The CDR3 protein is CASSFTGDTQYF. CDR3 in DNA: TGTGCCAGCAGCTTCACTGGGGATACGCAGTATTTT. Complete variable domain (other parts from reference TRBV7-9 and TRBJ2-3): DTGVSQNPRHKITKRGQNVTFRCDPISEHNRLYWYRQTLGQGPEFLTYFQNEAQLEKSRLLSDRFSAERPKGSFSTLEIQRTEQGDSAMYLCASSFTGDTQYFGPGTRLTVL.

This clone has a single count. This chain joins TRBV15 and TRBJ1-5; maybe TRBD1 (5 bases). The V end was cut by 8 bases, the J end by 3 bases, with 11 bases between. This CDR3 region has 13 residues. Per germline, CDR1 LNHNV and CDR2 YYDKDF (reference sequence). The CDR3 DNA sequence: TGTGCCACCGCGTCACAGGTCAATCAGCCCCAGCATTTT. Translation: CATASQVNQPQHF.

The V gene is TRBV6-6, the J gene TRBJ2-7; 11 nucleotides agree with TRBD2. V was pared by 6 bases and J by 3 bases, with 10 bases of the junction left unmatched. Germline V gene data show CDR1 as MNHNY and CDR2 as SVGAGI (reference sequence). CDR3 length equals 16 residues. The CDR3, as DNA: TGTGCCAGCAGCCCTCTAGCGGGAGGAGGGGACTACGAGCAGTACTTC. Translated: CASSPLAGGGDYEQYF.

The V call is TRBV7-9, the J call TRBJ2-7, with 12 bases aligning to TRBD2. CDR3 length equals 16 residues. After removal of 1 base from V and 9 bases from J, the junction contained 10 bases not matched to a gene. The germline gives CDR1 SEHNR, CDR2 FQNEAQ (reference sequence). CDR3 bases: TGTGCCAGCAGCTTAGTTCGGACTAGCGGGATAGAAGGGCAGTACTTC. It codes for CASSLVRTSGIEGQYF.

The chain links TRBV7-9 to TRBJ2-1; 9 nucleotides agree with TRBD1. Germline V gene lookup returns CDR1 SEHNR and CDR2 FQNEAQ (reference sequence). This CDR3 contains 14 residues. Germline trimming cut 4 bases from V and 10 bases from J; bases unmatched to any gene: 8. CDR3 sequence: CASSSFYRGREQFF. Written as DNA, the CDR3 is TGTGCCAGCAGCTCTTTTTACAGGGGGCGCGAGCAGTTCTTC.

This chain connects TRBV10-3 to TRBJ2-7; D is unclear. V lost 2 bases to trimming and J lost 3 bases, with 5 bases between them. Germline values: CDR1 ENHRY, CDR2 SYGVKD. There are 12 residues in the CDR3. Written as DNA, the CDR3 is TGTGCCATCAGTGAGACACGCTACGAGCAGTACTTC. Encoded protein: CAISETRYEQYF.

The genes are TRBV9 and TRBJ2-2, with D unclear. V dropped 0 bases and J dropped 8 bases, with 8 bases sitting between them. The CDR3 is 13 residues long. CDR1 SGDLS and CDR2 YYNGEE come from the germline V gene. The CDR3 is CASSVEGGGELFF. The CDR3 coding sequence is TGTGCCAGCAGCGTAGAAGGTGGTGGGGAGCTGTTTTTT.

The chain couples TRBV21-1 to TRBJ2-1. TRBV21-1 is deemed a pseudogene. The length of the CDR3 is 18 residues. CDR3 nucleotide sequence: TGTGCCAGCAGCAAAGATTTGGCGACCATTCCCCCTTACAATGAGCAGTTCTTC. This translates into CASSKDLATIPPYNEQFF.

The J gene is TRBJ2-2, the V gene TRBV5-1; weak D call: TRBD1 (5 bases). CDR1 and CDR2 (germline): SGHRS, YFSETQ. With 2 bases removed from V and 3 bases from J, the gap between germline ends came to 14 bases. The CDR3 loop spans 16 amino acids. CDR3 in amino acids: CASSLHRQTDTGELFF. CDR3 coding DNA: TGCGCCAGCAGCTTACATAGACAGACCGACACCGGGGAGCTGTTTTTT.

The rearrangement joins TRBV7-9 to TRBJ2-5; possibly TRBD2 for D (5 bases). Germline V lookup: CDR1 SEHNR, CDR2 FQNEAQ (reference sequence). The CDR3 is made up of 15 amino acids. The V end lost 5 bases, the J end lost 7 bases, and 20 bases lay between the germline ends. The CDR3 DNA sequence: TGTGCCAGCAGCCCTCGGGATGTGAAACCCTGGACCCAGTACTTC. It specifies CASSPRDVKPWTQYF.

The J gene is TRBJ1-1, the V gene TRBV19; D is possibly TRBD1 (5 bases). Germline V gives CDR1 LNHDA, CDR2 SQIVND (reference sequence). The CDR3 runs 14 residues. Trimming left V 1 base short and J 4 bases short, with 10 bases between. The CDR3 reads CASSIGGASTEAFF. The CDR3 nucleotides are TGTGCCAGTAGTATAGGCGGGGCAAGCACTGAAGCTTTCTTT.

The genes are TRBV13 and TRBJ2-7; 9 nucleotides match TRBD1. The length of the CDR3 is 15 residues. Germline V lookup: CDR1 PRHDT, CDR2 FYEKMQ (reference sequence). V shed 5 bases, J shed 4 bases, and the junction held 9 bases outside the gene matches. Here the CDR3 DNA reads TGTGCCAGCAGCCCCGGACAGGGGTTTTTGTACGAGCAGTACTTC. It codes for CASSPGQGFLYEQYF.

For the CDR3, the DNA is TGTGCCAGCAGCTTGGGTAGCGGGAGAGACAATGAGCAGTTCTTC. Translation: CASSLGSGRDNEQFF. The chain employs TRBV11-3 and TRBJ2-1, with TRBD2 matching 9 bases. The V and J ends lost 3 bases and 5 bases, in that order; junction bases with no gene match: 5. The germline V gene encodes CDR1 SGHNT and CDR2 YENEEA. The CDR3 runs to 15 residues. Supplemented by reference TRBV11-3 and TRBJ2-1, the full variable domain reads EAGVVQSPRYKIIEKKQPVAFWCNPISGHNTLYWYLQNLGQGPELLIRYENEEAVDDSQLPKDRFSAERLKGVDSTLKIQPAELGDSAVYLCASSLGSGRDNEQFFGPGTRLTVL.